The sequence of this T cell receptor beta chain was determined in a study of human T cells and chemical hapten exposure. Study at large: The study traced per-sample TCR yield variation mainly to small differences in pooled library volumes.

After removal of 4 bases from V and 0 bases from J, the junction contained 20 bases not matched to a gene. In germline, CDR1 is LNHDA, CDR2 SQIVND (reference sequence). This CDR3 is 22 amino acids long. Whole blood, unfractionated, served as the material for total RNA extraction. This clonotype came up a few times. Unique molecular identifiers were affixed to discrete cDNA molecules within the library. From the reads, TCRdb called clonotypes with MiXCR, one entry per CDR3 protein. The sample includes about 120,000 distinct CDR3 sequences, 8.5% of them seen just once. The receptor was derived from a human donor in good health. Some clones in this sample may be carry-over from other donors' samples. The chain carries TRBV19 and TRBJ2-1, with 11 bases matching TRBD2. Sample: whole blood. This chain's CDR3 is CASSSLSRGGTSGVSSYNEQFF. The CDR3 DNA reads TGTGCCAGTAGTAGCCTTTCTCGGGGGGGGACTAGCGGTGTGAGCTCCTACAATGAGCAGTTCTTC.